This entry lists 20 T cell receptor beta chains sequenced from one sample in a study of blood T cell repertoires in COVID-19 (dated by TCRdb to the early 2020s). Library preparation employed the immunoSEQ multiplex PCR assay. The table was pulled from immuneACCESS by TCRdb, which kept in-frame rearrangements only. Such tables lose some clones; where checked, under half of the loss comes from unresolved V genes, and the rest has no known cause. The sample table holds about 74,000 clones, of which about 91% were seen once. 1.9% of the sample is held by the ten biggest clonotypes. What was sequenced was peripheral blood. These receptor sequences come from a woman older than 75 with active or convalescent COVID-19.

This clone has only one observation. This chain uses TRBV2 with TRBJ2-3, with TRBD2 identical over 15 bases. V lost 8 bases, J lost 2 bases, and 2 bases stayed unmatched. The CDR3 consists of 15 residues. The V gene's germline CDR1 is SNHLY and CDR2 FYNNEI. As DNA, the CDR3 is TGTGCCAGCGGACTAGCGGGGGGGCCCACAGATACGCAGTATTTT. This translates into CASGLAGGPTDTQYF.

This chain connects TRBV9 to TRBJ2-1; TRBD2 matches 8 bases. The CDR3 sequence is 13 residues long. Germline V gives CDR1 SGDLS, CDR2 YYNGEE. With 0 bases clipped from V and 7 bases from J, the junction kept 0 bases outside the gene matches. The CDR3 protein is CASSVASGNEQFF. In nucleotides, the CDR3 is TGTGCCAGCAGCGTAGCTAGCGGGAATGAGCAGTTCTTC. Drawing the rest from reference TRBV9 and TRBJ2-1, the complete variable domain is DSGVTQTPKHLITATGQRVTLRCSPRSGDLSVYWYQQSLDQGLQFLIQYYNGEERAKGNILERFSAQQFPDLHSELNLSSLELGDSALYFCASSVASGNEQFFGPGTRLTVL.

The V and J genes are TRBV4-1 and TRBJ1-4; D might be TRBD1 (5 bases). V was pared by 3 bases and J by 0 bases, with 11 bases between. The germline CDR1 and CDR2 sequences are MGHRA and YSYEKL. The length of the CDR3 is 16 residues. CDR3 sequence reads: CASSQRRVATNEKLFF. The CDR3 DNA sequence: TGCGCCAGCAGCCAGCGCAGGGTTGCAACTAATGAAAAACTGTTTTTT.

The chain combines TRBV2 with TRBJ2-3; weak D call: TRBD1 (5 bases). This CDR3 has 12 residues. Germline CDR1 reads SNHLY; CDR2 reads FYNNEI. Trimming took off 11 bases at V and 3 bases at J, with 12 bases between the two ends. The CDR3: CAGAGLTDTQYF. The CDR3 bases are TGTGCCGGCGCAGGGCTTACAGATACGCAGTATTTT.

V and J are TRBV7-2 and TRBJ2-3; D may be TRBD2 (7 bases). Germline loops: CDR1 SGHTA, CDR2 FQGNSA. This CDR3 has 17 residues. Trimming removed 1 base at V and 5 bases at J, with 19 bases between. The CDR3 loop is CASSLGLADSAGDTQYF. CDR3 nucleotides: TGTGCCAGCAGCTTAGGGCTAGCGGACAGTGCCGGAGATACGCAGTATTTT.

V and J are TRBV7-2 and TRBJ2-1; TRBD1 matches 7 bases. CDR1 is SGHTA and CDR2 is FQGNSA in the germline V gene. This CDR3 is 13 amino acids long. Trimming at V came to 1 base and at J to 15 bases, leaving 9 bases not matched to a gene. CDR3 in DNA: TGTGCCAGCAGCTTAGAGGGATGGGCAGGGGGGTTCTTC. This codes for CASSLEGWAGGFF.

The chain recombines TRBV24-1 with TRBJ2-5, with 8 bases fitting TRBD2. The junction had 8 bases not matched to a gene; V was cut back by 5 bases and J by 4 bases. The CDR3 is 15 amino acids. Germline lookup yields CDR1 KGHDR and CDR2 SFDVKD. The CDR3: CATSAGGAKGETQYF. In DNA form, the CDR3 reads TGTGCCACCAGTGCCGGGGGGGCTAAGGGAGAGACCCAGTACTTC.

This chain links TRBV5-6 with TRBJ2-5; 9 positions agree with TRBD1. With V trimmed by 3 bases and J by 5 bases, 5 bases remained unmatched. The germline V gene has CDR1 SGHDT and CDR2 YYEEEE. The CDR3 spans 14 residues. The CDR3 loop is CASSSGTGLETQYF. The CDR3 nucleotides read TGTGCCAGCAGCTCCGGGACAGGGCTGGAGACCCAGTACTTC.

V is TRBV30 and J is TRBJ1-4; 10 bases align to TRBD1. This CDR3 is built from 14 residues. The V segment lost 3 bases and the J segment 7 bases; nucleotides outside the gene matches: 5. Germline loops: CDR1 GTSNPN, CDR2 SVGIG (reference sequence). CDR3: CAWSRTGGGEKLFF. For the CDR3, the DNA is TGTGCCTGGAGCAGGACAGGGGGAGGTGAAAAACTGTTTTTT.

The chain employs TRBV5-1 and TRBJ2-5, with D perhaps matching TRBD1 (6 bases). The CDR3 is 14 amino acids. Germline V gene lookup returns CDR1 SGHRS and CDR2 YFSETQ. Trimming left V 5 bases short and J 4 bases short, with 15 bases between. CDR3 nucleotides: TGCGCCAGCAGTGCGACAGGCGCAGGAGAGACCCAGTACTTC. Protein sequence: CASSATGAGETQYF.

The genes are TRBV29-1 and TRBJ1-2, with TRBD1 matching 9 bases. J gave up 2 bases and V 0 bases, and 4 bases lay outside the gene matches. The CDR3 sequence is 15 residues long. Per germline, CDR1 SQVTM and CDR2 ANQGSEA. The CDR3 DNA sequence: TGCAGCGTTGAAGATCCTGGACAGGGGAACTATGGCTACACCTTC. Protein sequence: CSVEDPGQGNYGYTF.

The CDR3 region is CASSFGDYGYTF. The CDR3, as DNA: TGTGCCAGCAGCTTCGGTGACTATGGCTACACCTTC. The rearrangement links TRBV7-9 to TRBJ1-2; D call uncertain. Trimming pared 3 bases from V and 3 bases from J, leaving 5 bases between. CDR1 is SEHNR, CDR2 FQNEAQ, per germline (reference sequence). The CDR3 has 12 residues.

The chain carries TRBV6-4 and TRBJ2-7; TRBD2 might be the D (6 bases). The CDR3 sequence is 19 residues long. In germline, CDR1 is MRHNA, CDR2 SNTAGT. V was clipped by 0 bases and J by 0 bases, with 21 bases between them. The CDR3 loop reads CASSDSRRGHLKSSYEQYF. The CDR3 nucleotides read TGTGCCAGCAGTGACTCGAGGCGGGGTCATCTCAAGAGCTCCTACGAGCAGTACTTC.

The genes are TRBV20-1 and TRBJ2-3; TRBD1 is a possible D gene (5 bases). The CDR3 runs 15 residues. CDR1 and CDR2 from the germline V gene are DFQATT and SNEGSKA (reference sequence). With 3 bases removed from V and 5 bases from J, the gap between germline ends came to 18 bases. The CDR3 DNA reads as TGCAGTGCTAGTTTCGTTCAGGGTCCCAGAGATACGCAGTATTTT. Its translation: CSASFVQGPRDTQYF.

CDR3 residues: CASRGGSGGSGGERPWGSYNEQFF. The CDR3 coding sequence is TGCGCCAGCCGCGGCGGTAGCGGGGGGTCCGGAGGGGAACGTCCTTGGGGCTCCTACAATGAGCAGTTCTTC. This chain joins TRBV10-2 and TRBJ2-1, with TRBD2 matching over 10 bases. Trimming took 8 bases from V and 0 from J; bases not matched to a gene: 31. The CDR3 spans 24 residues. The germline CDR1 and CDR2 sequences are WSHSY and SAAADI.

The chain employs TRBV6-2 or TRBV6-3 and TRBJ2-5; 8 nucleotides line up with TRBD2. This CDR3 has 17 residues. The V gene end was trimmed by 6 bases and the J gene end by 2 bases; junction bases not matched to a gene: 14. Germline CDR1 and CDR2: MNHEY and SVGEGT. CDR3 in DNA: TGTGCCAGCAGCCCCACCTTCGGGAGGGGAGGACAAGAGACCCAGTACTTC. This codes for CASSPTFGRGGQETQYF.

This clone is a singleton in its sample. The rearrangement uses TRBV5-1 and TRBJ1-2; 8 bases fit TRBD1. The ends lost 4 bases at V and 1 base at J; junction bases unmatched: 6. CDR1 is SGHRS and CDR2 is YFSETQ in the germline V gene. This CDR3 is built from 15 residues. The CDR3 sequence is CASSASTGDNYGYTF. The CDR3 DNA follows: TGCGCCAGCAGCGCATCGACAGGGGATAACTATGGCTACACCTTC.

This clone has only a few counts. The V and J genes are TRBV12-3 or TRBV12-4 and TRBJ1-2; D call uncertain. The CDR3 runs to 13 residues. The germline V and J ends were trimmed by 3 bases and 3 bases, with 8 bases remaining between them. CDR3 protein: CASSFRSDYGYTF. The CDR3 region has the DNA TGTGCCAGCAGTTTCAGGTCAGACTATGGCTACACCTTC.

This clone turned up a few times. The V call is TRBV4-3, the J call TRBJ2-7, with 7 bases aligning to TRBD2. The ends lost 1 base at V and 2 bases at J; junction bases unmatched: 5. The germline gives CDR1 LGHNA, CDR2 YSLEER. This CDR3 contains 15 residues. The CDR3 nucleotides are TGCGCCAGCAGCCAAGTAACGGGAGGCGCCTACGAGCAGTACTTC. It is translated as CASSQVTGGAYEQYF.

The chain uses TRBV29-1 and TRBJ2-3; maybe TRBD1 (6 bases). The germline V and J ends were trimmed by 8 bases and 3 bases, with 6 bases remaining between them. The CDR3 length is 10 residues. Germline V gives CDR1 SQVTM, CDR2 ANQGSEA. This CDR3 reads CSQGTDTQYF. For the CDR3, the DNA is TGCAGCCAGGGGACAGATACGCAGTATTTT.